A single sample is the source of the 6 T cell receptor beta chains below, sequenced in a study of blood T cell repertoires in COVID-19. Profiling relied on immunoSEQ multiplex PCR, and the TCRdb table lists in-frame clones only, not all of them. The sample consists of 30,000 to 40,000 clones, about 88% of them appearing once. Sample: peripheral blood. The receptors derive from a human donor in a cohort sampled during active COVID-19.

V usage is TRBV4-2 and J usage is TRBJ2-2, with TRBD1 matching 7 bases. This CDR3 spans 16 amino acids. The junction had 5 bases not matched to a gene; V was cut back by 0 bases and J by 4 bases. Per germline, CDR1 LGHNA and CDR2 YNFKEQ. The CDR3 sequence is CASSQDTQGPTGELFF. The CDR3 DNA reads TGTGCCAGCAGCCAAGATACACAGGGGCCCACCGGGGAGCTGTTTTTT.

CDR3 sequence reads: CASSIAAGTSTSEQYF. The DNA of the CDR3 is TGTGCCAGCAGTATCGCGGCCGGGACTTCCACCTCCGAGCAGTACTTC. The rearrangement links TRBV28 to TRBJ2-7, with D perhaps matching TRBD2 (6 bases). V was pared by 5 bases and J by 6 bases, with 23 bases between. The CDR3 loop spans 16 amino acids. In germline, CDR1 is MDHEN, CDR2 SYDVKM.

The chain employs TRBV15 and TRBJ1-4, with D possibly matching TRBD1 (5 bases). V was pared by 8 bases and J by 0 bases, with 25 bases between. The germline gives CDR1 LNHNV, CDR2 YYDKDF (reference sequence). The CDR3 runs 19 residues. DNA for the CDR3: TGTGCCACCTCTACGGAAGGGGCGAAACCCACTTCAACTAATGAAAAACTGTTTTTT. Its protein product is CATSTEGAKPTSTNEKLFF.

The chain employs TRBV7-2 and TRBJ1-4; D remains ambiguous. The germline gives CDR1 SGHTA, CDR2 FQGNSA. The CDR3 runs 16 residues. The ends were cut back, 1 base at V and 4 bases at J, with 13 bases in the middle. CDR3 in DNA: TGTGCCAGCAGCTTAGAAGGCCTAGCCTATAATGAAAAACTGTTTTTT. Translating it yields CASSLEGLAYNEKLFF.

The J gene is TRBJ2-3, the V gene TRBV2; weak D call: TRBD1 (6 bases). The V end lost 8 bases, the J end lost 0 bases, and 15 bases lay between the germline ends. CDR1 and CDR2 (germline): SNHLY, FYNNEI. This CDR3 is 15 amino acids long. CDR3 in amino acids: CASRSQGLSTDTQYF. In nucleotides, the CDR3 is TGTGCCAGCCGTTCACAGGGCTTGAGCACAGATACGCAGTATTTT.

This chain joins TRBV6-5 and TRBJ1-1; no definite D call. The germline V gene encodes CDR1 MNHEY and CDR2 SVGAGI. The CDR3 runs to 13 residues. Trimming stripped 2 bases from V and 4 bases from J, with 8 bases between. CDR3: CASSYQVGTEAFF. In nucleotides, the CDR3 is TGTGCCAGCAGTTACCAGGTGGGCACTGAAGCTTTCTTT.